This is a list of T cell receptor beta chains from one sample in a study of blood T cell repertoires in COVID-19. TCRdb's table, derived via immunoSEQ multiplex PCR, lists solely in-frame clones and lacks some. The repertoire holds roughly 310,000 clones, with roughly nine tenths as singletons. The sample was PBMCs or T cells enriched from blood (not recorded which). The receptors here all came from a man aged 55 to 70 who had recovered from COVID-19. The CDR3 runs from the conserved cysteine through the conserved F or W. The D gene is left open where the match is weak. A row's size may be missing; if present it is once, few, many or a size class.

V gene,D gene,J gene,clone size,CDR3 DNA,CDR3 protein
TRBV27,-,TRBJ1-5,-,TGTGCCAGCAGTTTATTGCCGGGCGGGTATCAGCCCCAGCATTTT,CASSLLPGGYQPQHF
TRBV27,TRBD1,TRBJ1-1,-,TGTGCCAGCAGTACGCTCTCGGGACAGTTGAACACTGAAGCTTTCTTT,CASSTLSGQLNTEAFF
TRBV3-1/TRBV3-2,-,TRBJ1-2,once,TGTGCCAGCAGCTATCCCAAGGGAGGTAACTATGGCTACACCTTC,CASSYPKGGNYGYTF
TRBV3-1/TRBV3-2,TRBD1,TRBJ2-7,-,TGTGCCAGCAGCCAGACGACAGGGCGAGAGCAGTACTTC,CASSQTTGREQYF
TRBV29-1,-,TRBJ1-5,once,TGCAGCGCCCGGGGGAGTGGCAATCAGCCCCAGCATTTT,CSARGSGNQPQHF
TRBV18,-,TRBJ1-5,-,TGTGCCAGCTCACAAAACAGGGTTGTGCGCAATCAGCCCCAGCATTTT,CASSQNRVVRNQPQHF
TRBV12-3/TRBV12-4,-,TRBJ1-1,few,TGTGCCAGCAGTTTAGCGGTGAGCACTGAAGCTTTCTTT,CASSLAVSTEAFF
TRBV9,TRBD2,TRBJ2-1,-,TGTGCCAGCAGCCCGACTAGCGGGGGGGAGCAGTTCTTC,CASSPTSGGEQFF
TRBV18,-,TRBJ2-7,-,TGTGCCAGCTCCACGGTCGGCTGGAGGGACGAGCAGTACTTC,CASSTVGWRDEQYF
TRBV5-6,-,TRBJ1-2,-,TGTGCCAGCAGCTGGCAGGGGACTAACTATGGCTACACCTTC,CASSWQGTNYGYTF
TRBV6-2/TRBV6-3,-,TRBJ1-2,-,TGTGCCAGCAGTTACTCTCCAACGTTGAACCCAGGGAACTATGGCTACACCTTC,CASSYSPTLNPGNYGYTF
TRBV30,TRBD2,TRBJ2-7,-,TGTGCCTGGAGTGCCTTTTTACCTAGCGGGAGAATCTACGAGCAGTACTTC,CAWSAFLPSGRIYEQYF
TRBV7-3,TRBD1,TRBJ2-2,-,TGTGCCAGCAGCCCAGGGGGACAGGGGAACACCGGGGAGCTGTTTTTT,CASSPGGQGNTGELFF
TRBV27,-,TRBJ1-1,once,TGTGCCAGCAGTTTCGGCGGACAGCCGAACACTGAAGCTTTCTTT,CASSFGGQPNTEAFF
TRBV4-1,-,TRBJ1-5,-,TGCGCCAGCAGCCAAGATGGGACACAGAATCAGCCCCAGCATTTT,CASSQDGTQNQPQHF
TRBV6-1,TRBD1,TRBJ2-7,-,TGTGCCAGCAGTGAAGGGGACAGGGGGTTATACGAGCAGTACTTC,CASSEGDRGLYEQYF
TRBV30,TRBD2,TRBJ2-3,-,TGTGCCTGGAGTGTATTGACTAGCGGGAGACGTACTGATACGCAGTATTTT,CAWSVLTSGRRTDTQYF
TRBV2,TRBD1,TRBJ2-7,-,TGTGCCTTGGGACAGACAAACTACGAGCAGTACTTC,CALGQTNYEQYF
TRBV6-5,TRBD1,TRBJ1-2,-,TGTGCCAGCACCAAGGGACAGGACCCTAACTATGGCTACACCTTC,CASTKGQDPNYGYTF
TRBV11-3,-,TRBJ2-2,-,TGTGCCAGCAGCTTTCCCAAGCGCACCGGGGAGCTGTTTTTT,CASSFPKRTGELFF
TRBV24-1,TRBD2,TRBJ2-5,-,TGTGCCACCAGTGATTTGCAAGCTAGCGGTCAAGAGACCCAGTACTTC,CATSDLQASGQETQYF
TRBV29-1,-,TRBJ2-3,-,TGCAGCGTCGGAAGGGGGGGCGTTACAGATACGCAGTATTTT,CSVGRGGVTDTQYF
TRBV24-1,-,TRBJ1-1,-,TGTGCCACCACTACGGGGTCTGGCAACACTGAAGCTTTCTTT,CATTTGSGNTEAFF
TRBV15,-,TRBJ2-2,-,TGTGCCACCACCCAACAGGTCCACGGGGAGCTGTTTTTT,CATTQQVHGELFF
TRBV12-3/TRBV12-4,-,TRBJ1-2,-,TGTGCCAGCAGGGACCGGGACATAACTGGCTACACCTTC,CASRDRDITGYTF
TRBV15,-,TRBJ2-7,-,TGTGCCACCAGCAGACAGACAGATACCTACGAGCAGTACTTC,CATSRQTDTYEQYF
TRBV11-3,TRBD2,TRBJ2-7,-,TGTGCCAGCAGCTTTGGACGGGAGGGGTACTTAAACGAGCAGTACTTC,CASSFGREGYLNEQYF